A single sample is the source of the 18 T cell receptor beta chains below, sequenced in a study of blood T cell repertoires in COVID-19 (dated by TCRdb to 2019 to 2021). Libraries came from the immunoSEQ multiplex PCR assay. This is the immuneACCESS table as TCRdb keeps it, with only in-frame sequences that have V and J called. A part of the clones is gone; compared with another copy, unresolved V genes explain less than half, and the rest is unexplained. The sample includes 140,000 or so clones, with more than 75% observed a single time. Roughly 2.5% of the sample rests with the top ten. The specimen sequenced was peripheral blood. The receptors derive from a human donor with acute or convalescent COVID-19. The donor label of this sample is uncertain.

The gene calls are TRBV2 and TRBJ1-5; D might be TRBD1 (5 bases). The V end lost 2 bases, the J end lost 7 bases, and 12 bases lay between the germline ends. CDR1 SNHLY and CDR2 FYNNEI come from the germline V gene. The CDR3 totals 14 residues. CDR3: CASSERAGQQPQHF. CDR3 DNA: TGTGCCAGCAGTGAAAGGGCAGGGCAACAGCCCCAGCATTTT. Drawing the rest from reference TRBV2 and TRBJ1-5, the complete variable domain is EPEVTQTPSHQVTQMGQEVILRCVPISNHLYFYWYRQILGQKVEFLVSFYNNEISEKSEIFDDQFSVERPDGSNFTLKIRSTKLEDSAMYFCASSERAGQQPQHFGDGTRLSIL.

This clone was picked up a small number of times. The chain recombines TRBV20-1 with TRBJ1-2, with D uncertain. V was cut by 5 bases and J by 7 bases, with 11 bases left in between. The CDR3 contains 11 residues. Looked up from germline, CDR1 is DFQATT and CDR2 is SNEGSKA (reference sequence). Here the CDR3 DNA reads TGCAGTGCTCGAGGACTGGGTGGCTACACCTTC. Amino acids: CSARGLGGYTF.

This clone was recorded a few times. The chain has TRBV9 and TRBJ2-1; 7 nucleotides match TRBD2. Looked up from germline, CDR1 is SGDLS and CDR2 is YYNGEE. The CDR3 is 15 residues long. Trimming removed 7 bases from V and 0 bases from J; junction bases left unmatched: 7. CDR3 amino acids: CASALGGSSYNEQFF. The CDR3 nucleotides read TGTGCCAGCGCTCTCGGGGGGAGCTCCTACAATGAGCAGTTCTTC.

The rearrangement joins TRBV27 to TRBJ2-1, with 15 bases matching TRBD2. V shed 3 bases and J 5 bases; nucleotides not matched to a gene: 8. The CDR3 is 18 amino acids. Germline CDR1 reads MNHEY; CDR2 reads SMNVEV (reference sequence). CDR3 loop: CASSLGLAGGRGNNEQFF. CDR3 in DNA: TGTGCCAGCAGTTTGGGACTAGCGGGAGGCCGGGGGAACAATGAGCAGTTCTTC.

The chain couples TRBV2 to TRBJ2-5; no firm D call. The CDR3 is made up of 15 amino acids. V lost 1 base, J lost 2 bases, and 11 bases lay in between. Germline values: CDR1 SNHLY, CDR2 FYNNEI. CDR3 protein: CASSEEVKRQETQYF. The CDR3 nucleotides read TGTGCCAGCAGTGAAGAGGTGAAGAGGCAAGAGACCCAGTACTTC. Together with reference TRBV2 and TRBJ2-5, the CDR3 gives the full variable domain: EPEVTQTPSHQVTQMGQEVILRCVPISNHLYFYWYRQILGQKVEFLVSFYNNEISEKSEIFDDQFSVERPDGSNFTLKIRSTKLEDSAMYFCASSEEVKRQETQYFGPGTRLLVL.

The chain is built from TRBV10-3 and TRBJ2-3, with 9 bases lining up with TRBD2. The V gene's germline CDR1 is ENHRY and CDR2 SYGVKD. This CDR3 has 17 residues. The V and J ends lost 11 bases and 2 bases, in that order; junction bases with no gene match: 17. This chain's CDR3 is CAARTAGGRVFTDTQYF. The CDR3 DNA follows: TGTGCCGCCAGAACAGCGGGAGGCCGAGTATTCACAGATACGCAGTATTTT.

The chain has TRBV6-6 and TRBJ2-2; maybe TRBD2 (6 bases). The CDR3 is 12 residues long. The germline CDR1 and CDR2 sequences are MNHNY and SVGAGI (reference sequence). The ends were cut back, 6 bases at V and 5 bases at J, with 7 bases in the middle. CDR3 region: CASRGRTGELFF. The CDR3 DNA reads as TGTGCCAGCAGAGGGAGGACCGGGGAGCTGTTTTTT.

This CDR3 reads CASSLDDSTPLHF. The CDR3 DNA reads TGTGCCAGCAGCTTAGATGACTCAACACCCCTCCACTTT. The chain carries TRBV7-2 and TRBJ1-6, with D unclear. V was shortened by 1 base and J by 11 bases, with 9 bases between the two germline ends. Germline CDR1 and CDR2: SGHTA and FQGNSA. This CDR3 comprises 13 residues.

This chain connects TRBV10-3 to TRBJ1-4; unclear D gene. This CDR3 region has 15 residues. Germline CDR1 ENHRY, CDR2 SYGVKD. V shed 10 bases and J shed 6 bases, with 21 bases lying between them. CDR3 amino acids: CATAGDRIEDEKLFF. DNA for the CDR3: TGTGCCACCGCGGGCGACCGAATCGAGGATGAAAAACTGTTTTTT.

This chain links TRBV28 with TRBJ1-5; D may be TRBD1 (6 bases). The CDR3 extends over 13 amino acids. Trimming stripped 5 bases from V and 5 bases from J, with 10 bases between. The germline V gene encodes CDR1 MDHEN and CDR2 SYDVKM. The CDR3 DNA reads TGTGCCAGCAGTGTACAGGGTGATCAGCCCCAGCATTTT. This codes for CASSVQGDQPQHF.

The V call is TRBV7-2, the J call TRBJ1-4, with D possibly TRBD1 on 6 matching bases. The CDR3 length is 14 residues. The germline gives CDR1 SGHTA, CDR2 FQGNSA. V shed 2 bases and J shed 11 bases, with 15 bases lying between them. The DNA of the CDR3 is TGTGCCAGCAGCTTATCTGAGGGCCAGGGGAAACTGTTTTTT. The encoded protein is CASSLSEGQGKLFF.

The chain carries TRBV4-2 and TRBJ2-7, with 11 bases lining up with TRBD2. The CDR3 extends over 15 amino acids. Germline V CDR1 and CDR2: LGHNA, YNFKEQ. V lost 2 bases to trimming and J lost 2 bases; unmatched junction nucleotides: 2. CDR3 nucleotide sequence: TGTGCCAGCAGCCAACTAGCGGGGGGAACCTACGAGCAGTACTTC. Translation gives CASSQLAGGTYEQYF.

The chain combines TRBV25-1 with TRBJ2-5; D possibly corresponds to TRBD1 (5 bases). Germline V gene lookup returns CDR1 MGHDK and CDR2 SYGVNS. V lost 4 bases and J 2 bases, leaving 14 bases between the germline ends. The CDR3 is 15 residues long. In DNA, the CDR3 is TGTGCCAGCAGTGTCGGTTGGACATCTCAAGAGACCCAGTACTTC. Residues: CASSVGWTSQETQYF.

The V and J genes are TRBV5-1 and TRBJ2-3, with 11 bases matching TRBD2. The V segment lost 0 bases and the J segment 0 bases; nucleotides outside the gene matches: 0. Germline V gives CDR1 SGHRS, CDR2 YFSETQ. The CDR3 extends over 16 amino acids. The CDR3 DNA reads TGCGCCAGCAGCTTGGGACTAGCGGGAAGCACAGATACGCAGTATTTT. Translated: CASSLGLAGSTDTQYF.

The rearrangement links TRBV5-6 to TRBJ2-3; 12 nucleotides match TRBD2. Losses at the gene ends were 1 base for V and 5 bases for J; bases not matched to a gene: 8. The CDR3 has 17 residues. The germline V gene has CDR1 SGHDT and CDR2 YYEEEE. This CDR3 is CASSLHRLAGEIDTQYF. The CDR3 nucleotides are TGTGCCAGCAGCTTGCATCGACTAGCGGGGGAGATAGATACGCAGTATTTT.

This clone was observed a handful of times. The chain is built from TRBV7-8 and TRBJ1-6; 8 nucleotides align to TRBD1. Trimming took 0 bases from V and 9 from J; bases not matched to a gene: 7. The germline gives CDR1 SGHVS, CDR2 FQNEAQ. This CDR3 region has 16 residues. DNA for the CDR3: TGTGCCAGCAGCTTAGCTATCGGGACAGGCTTTTCACCCCTCCACTTT. This gives the protein CASSLAIGTGFSPLHF.

The chain joins TRBV6-5 to TRBJ2-2; D is ambiguous. CDR1 MNHEY and CDR2 SVGAGI come from the germline V gene. The CDR3 sequence is 14 residues long. V was cut by 3 bases and J by 3 bases, with 8 bases left in between. The CDR3 DNA sequence: TGTGCCAGCAGTTATTACAGATACACCGGGGAGCTGTTTTTT. Its translation is CASSYYRYTGELFF.

The table lists this clone with a few counts. V and J are TRBV29-1 and TRBJ1-1, with 9 bases matching TRBD1. V trimming: 2 bases; J trimming: 8 bases; junction bases outside the gene matches: 6. Germline lookup yields CDR1 SQVTM and CDR2 ANQGSEA. The CDR3 consists of 13 residues. The CDR3 DNA is TGCAGCGTTGAACGGACAGGGGCCGCCGAAGCTTTCTTT. Protein: CSVERTGAAEAFF.